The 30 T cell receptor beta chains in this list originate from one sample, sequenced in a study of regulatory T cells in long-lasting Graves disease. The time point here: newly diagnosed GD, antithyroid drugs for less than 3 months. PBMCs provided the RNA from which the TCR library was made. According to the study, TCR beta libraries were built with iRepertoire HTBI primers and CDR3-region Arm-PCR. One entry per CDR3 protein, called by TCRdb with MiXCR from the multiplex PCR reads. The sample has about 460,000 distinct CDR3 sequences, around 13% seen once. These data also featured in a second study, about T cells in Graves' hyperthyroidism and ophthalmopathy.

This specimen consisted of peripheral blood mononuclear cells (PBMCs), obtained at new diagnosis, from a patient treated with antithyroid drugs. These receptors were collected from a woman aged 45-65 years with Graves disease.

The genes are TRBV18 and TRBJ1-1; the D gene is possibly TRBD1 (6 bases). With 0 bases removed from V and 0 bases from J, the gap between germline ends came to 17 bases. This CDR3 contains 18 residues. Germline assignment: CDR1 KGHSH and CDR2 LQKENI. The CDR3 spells CASSPPVARGRLNTEAFF. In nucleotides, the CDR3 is TGTGCCAGCTCACCACCCGTGGCCAGGGGCCGCTTGAACACTGAAGCTTTCTTT.

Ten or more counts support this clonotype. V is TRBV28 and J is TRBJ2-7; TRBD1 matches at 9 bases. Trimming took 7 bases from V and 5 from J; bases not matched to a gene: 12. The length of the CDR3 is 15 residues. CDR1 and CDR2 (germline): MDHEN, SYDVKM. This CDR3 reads CASTPEGTGYHEQYF. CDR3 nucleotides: TGTGCCAGCACCCCGGAAGGGACAGGGTACCACGAGCAGTACTTC. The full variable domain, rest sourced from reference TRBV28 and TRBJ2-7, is DVKVTQSSRYLVKRTGEKVFLECVQDMDHENMFWYRQDPGLGLRLIYFSYDVKMKEKGDIPEGYSVSREKKERFSLILESASTNQTSMYLCASTPEGTGYHEQYFGPGTRLTVT.

CDR3 coding DNA: TGTGCCAGCAGTTACTCGAGGCTAGCGGAGCGCGATGAGCAGTTCTTC. This encodes CASSYSRLAERDEQFF. V and J are TRBV6-2 or TRBV6-3 and TRBJ2-1; 7 bases fit TRBD2. Trimming took 0 bases from V and 8 from J; bases not matched to a gene: 10. CDR1 is MNHEY and CDR2 is SVGEGT in the germline V gene. This CDR3 spans 16 amino acids.

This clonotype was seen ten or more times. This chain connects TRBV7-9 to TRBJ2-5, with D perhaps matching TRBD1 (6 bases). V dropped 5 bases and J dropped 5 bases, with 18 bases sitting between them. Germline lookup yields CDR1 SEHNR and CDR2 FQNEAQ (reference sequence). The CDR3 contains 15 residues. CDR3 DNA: TGTGCCAGCAGCCCAGGGGTTGCGTTTTCGGAGACCCAGTACTTC. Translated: CASSPGVAFSETQYF.

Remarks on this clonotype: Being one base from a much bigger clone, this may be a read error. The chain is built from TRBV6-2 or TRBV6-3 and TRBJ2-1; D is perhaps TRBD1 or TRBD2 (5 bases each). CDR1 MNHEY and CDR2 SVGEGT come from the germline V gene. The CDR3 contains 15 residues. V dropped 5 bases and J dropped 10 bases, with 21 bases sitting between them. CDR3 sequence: CASSEEGRDPYEQFF. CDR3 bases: TGTGCCAGCAGTGAAGAGGGCAGGGACCCCTACGAGCAGTTCTTC.

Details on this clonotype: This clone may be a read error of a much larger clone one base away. CDR3 sequence reads: CASSRLVYNEQFF. In DNA form, the CDR3 reads TGTGCCAGCAGTAGACTAGTATACAATGAGCAGTTCTTC. The V gene is TRBV2, the J gene TRBJ2-1; D perhaps matches TRBD2 (6 bases). The CDR3 has 13 amino acids. V lost 5 bases and J lost 4, with 9 bases in between. Germline-derived CDR1 and CDR2 are SNHLY and FYNNEI.

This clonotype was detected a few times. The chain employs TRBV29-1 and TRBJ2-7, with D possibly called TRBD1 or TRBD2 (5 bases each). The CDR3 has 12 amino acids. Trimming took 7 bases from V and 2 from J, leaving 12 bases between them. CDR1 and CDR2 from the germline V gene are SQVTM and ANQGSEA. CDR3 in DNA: TGCAGCGAAGGGACCGTACCCTACGAGCAGTACTTC. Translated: CSEGTVPYEQYF.

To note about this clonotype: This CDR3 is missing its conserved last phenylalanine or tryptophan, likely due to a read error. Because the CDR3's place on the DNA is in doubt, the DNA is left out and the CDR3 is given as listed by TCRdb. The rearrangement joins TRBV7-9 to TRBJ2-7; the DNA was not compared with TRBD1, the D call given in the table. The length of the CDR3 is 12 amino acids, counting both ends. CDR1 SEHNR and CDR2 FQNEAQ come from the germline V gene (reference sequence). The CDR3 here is CASSGPGTGTLC.

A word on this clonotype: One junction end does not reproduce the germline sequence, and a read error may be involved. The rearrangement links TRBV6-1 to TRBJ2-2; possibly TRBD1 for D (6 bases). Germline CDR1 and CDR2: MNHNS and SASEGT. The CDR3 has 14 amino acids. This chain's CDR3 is CASSLNRAGGGLFF. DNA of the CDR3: TGTGCCAGCAGTCTAAACAGGGCTGGTGGGGGGCTGTTTTTT.

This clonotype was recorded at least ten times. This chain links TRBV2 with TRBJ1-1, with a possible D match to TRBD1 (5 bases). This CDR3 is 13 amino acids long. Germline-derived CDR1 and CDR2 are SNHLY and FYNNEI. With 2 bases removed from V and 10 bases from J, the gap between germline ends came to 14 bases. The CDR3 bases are TGTGCCAGCAGTGAAAATTGGGGCTTGCGAGCTTTCTTT. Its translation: CASSENWGLRAFF.

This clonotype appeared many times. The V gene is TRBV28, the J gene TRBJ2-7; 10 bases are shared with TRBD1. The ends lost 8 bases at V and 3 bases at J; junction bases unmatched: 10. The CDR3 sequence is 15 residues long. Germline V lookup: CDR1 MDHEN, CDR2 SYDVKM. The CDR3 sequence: CASHSPTGGFYEQYF. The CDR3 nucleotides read TGTGCCAGCCACAGTCCGACAGGGGGCTTCTACGAGCAGTACTTC.

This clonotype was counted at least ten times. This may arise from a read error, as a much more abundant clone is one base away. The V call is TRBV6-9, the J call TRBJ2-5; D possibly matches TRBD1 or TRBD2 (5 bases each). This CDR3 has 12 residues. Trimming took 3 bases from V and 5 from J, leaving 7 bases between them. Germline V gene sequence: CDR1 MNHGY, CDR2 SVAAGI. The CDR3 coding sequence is TGTGCCAGCAGTTACTGGGGGGAGACCCAGTACTTC. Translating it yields CASSYWGETQYF.

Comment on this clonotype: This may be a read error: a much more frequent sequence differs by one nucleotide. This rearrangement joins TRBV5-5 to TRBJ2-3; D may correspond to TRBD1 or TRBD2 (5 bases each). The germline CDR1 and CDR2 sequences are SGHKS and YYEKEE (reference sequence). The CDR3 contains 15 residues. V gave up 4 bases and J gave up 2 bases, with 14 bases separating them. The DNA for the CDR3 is TGTGCCAGCAGCGTCGGGGCAGGGACCACAGATACGCAGTATTTT. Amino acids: CASSVGAGTTDTQYF.

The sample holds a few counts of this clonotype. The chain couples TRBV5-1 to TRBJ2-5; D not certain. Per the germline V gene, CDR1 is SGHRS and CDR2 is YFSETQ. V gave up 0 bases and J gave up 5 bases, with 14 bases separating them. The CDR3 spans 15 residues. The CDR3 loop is CASSLALLGFETQYF. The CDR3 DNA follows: TGCGCCAGCAGCTTGGCCCTCCTAGGATTTGAGACCCAGTACTTC. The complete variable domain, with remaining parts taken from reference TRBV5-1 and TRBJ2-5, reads KAGVTQTPRYLIKTRGQQVTLSCSPISGHRSVSWYQQTPGQGLQFLFEYFSETQRNKGNFPGRFSGRQFSNSRSEMNVSTLELGDSALYLCASSLALLGFETQYFGPGTRLLVL.

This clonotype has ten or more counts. CDR3 residues: CASSQGQSPYEQYF. For the CDR3, the DNA is TGTGCCAGCAGCCAAGGTCAGAGTCCCTACGAGCAGTACTTC. The V and J genes are TRBV3-1 and TRBJ2-7; D is unclear. The CDR3 covers 14 residues. Germline V gene lookup returns CDR1 LGHDT and CDR2 YNNKEL (reference sequence). V lost 1 base and J 2 bases, leaving 9 bases between the germline ends.

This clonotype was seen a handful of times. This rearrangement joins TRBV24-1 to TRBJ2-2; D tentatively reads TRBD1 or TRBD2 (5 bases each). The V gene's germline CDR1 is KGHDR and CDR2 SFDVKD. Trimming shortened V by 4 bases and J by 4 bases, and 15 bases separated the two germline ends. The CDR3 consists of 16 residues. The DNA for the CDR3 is TGTGCCACCAGTGACCCCCAACGGGGCGTCACCGGGGAGCTGTTTTTT. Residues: CATSDPQRGVTGELFF.

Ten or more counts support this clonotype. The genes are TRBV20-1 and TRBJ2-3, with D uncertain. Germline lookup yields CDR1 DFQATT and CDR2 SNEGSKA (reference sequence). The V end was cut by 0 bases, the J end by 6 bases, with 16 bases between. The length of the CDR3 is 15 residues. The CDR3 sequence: CSARDPKRNTDTQYF. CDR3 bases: TGCAGTGCTAGAGACCCTAAAAGAAATACGGATACGCAGTATTTT.

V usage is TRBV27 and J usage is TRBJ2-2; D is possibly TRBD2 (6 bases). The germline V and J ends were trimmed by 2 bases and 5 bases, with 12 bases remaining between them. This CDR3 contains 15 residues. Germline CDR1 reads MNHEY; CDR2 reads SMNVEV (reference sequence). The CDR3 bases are TGTGCCAGCAGTTTAACGGGGGATTGGACCGGGGAGCTGTTTTTT. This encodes CASSLTGDWTGELFF.

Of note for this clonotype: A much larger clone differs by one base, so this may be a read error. DNA for the CDR3: TGTGCCAGCAGCTTAGGGGCGGGGGAGCAGTGCTTC. Its translation is CASSLGAGEQCF. The chain employs TRBV7-9 and TRBJ2-7; 7 bases line up with TRBD2. The CDR3 spans 12 residues. CDR1 and CDR2 from the germline V gene are SEHNR and FQNEAQ (reference sequence). Drawing the rest from reference TRBV7-9 and TRBJ2-7, the complete variable domain is DTGVSQNPRHKITKRGQNVTFRCDPISEHNRLYWYRQTLGQGPEFLTYFQNEAQLEKSRLLSDRFSAERPKGSFSTLEIQRTEQGDSAMYLCASSLGAGEQCFGPGTRLTVT.

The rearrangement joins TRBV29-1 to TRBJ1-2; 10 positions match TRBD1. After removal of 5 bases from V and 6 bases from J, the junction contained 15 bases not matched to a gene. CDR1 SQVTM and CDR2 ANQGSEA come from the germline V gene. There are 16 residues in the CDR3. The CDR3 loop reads CSVHLIDRGLLDGYTF. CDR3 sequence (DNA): TGCAGCGTTCACCTCATAGACAGGGGGCTCCTTGATGGCTACACCTTC.

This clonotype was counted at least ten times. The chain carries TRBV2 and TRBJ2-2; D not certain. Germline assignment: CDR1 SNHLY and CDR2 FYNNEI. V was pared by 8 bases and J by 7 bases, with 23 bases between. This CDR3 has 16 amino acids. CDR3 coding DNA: TGTGCCAGCCAGACGTACTCTCCCCTCCTTGACGGGGAGCTGTTTTTT. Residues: CASQTYSPLLDGELFF.

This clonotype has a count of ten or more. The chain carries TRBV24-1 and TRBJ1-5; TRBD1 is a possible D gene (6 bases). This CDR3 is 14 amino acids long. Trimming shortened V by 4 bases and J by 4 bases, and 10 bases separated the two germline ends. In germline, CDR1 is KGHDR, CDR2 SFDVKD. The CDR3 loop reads CATSERGYNQPQHF. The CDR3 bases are TGTGCCACCAGTGAAAGGGGGTATAATCAGCCCCAGCATTTT.

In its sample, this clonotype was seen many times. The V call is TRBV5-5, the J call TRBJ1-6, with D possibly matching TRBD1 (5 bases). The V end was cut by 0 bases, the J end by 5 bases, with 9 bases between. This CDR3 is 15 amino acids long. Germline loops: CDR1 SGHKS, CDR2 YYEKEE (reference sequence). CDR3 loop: CASSLETEDNSPLHF. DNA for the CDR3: TGTGCCAGCAGCTTGGAGACAGAGGATAATTCACCCCTCCACTTT.

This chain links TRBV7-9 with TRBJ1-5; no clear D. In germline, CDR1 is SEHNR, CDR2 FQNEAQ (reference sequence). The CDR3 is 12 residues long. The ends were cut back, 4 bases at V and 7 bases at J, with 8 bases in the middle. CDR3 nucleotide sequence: TGTGCCAGCAGCTCTCCGGGACAGCCCCAGCATTTT. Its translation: CASSSPGQPQHF. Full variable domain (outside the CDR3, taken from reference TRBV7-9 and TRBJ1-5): DTGVSQNPRHKITKRGQNVTFRCDPISEHNRLYWYRQTLGQGPEFLTYFQNEAQLEKSRLLSDRFSAERPKGSFSTLEIQRTEQGDSAMYLCASSSPGQPQHFGDGTRLSIL.

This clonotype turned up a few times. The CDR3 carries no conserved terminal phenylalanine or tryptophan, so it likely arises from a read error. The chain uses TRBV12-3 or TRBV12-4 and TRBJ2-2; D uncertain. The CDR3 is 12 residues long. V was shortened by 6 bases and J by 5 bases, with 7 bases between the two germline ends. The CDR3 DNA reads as TGTGCCAGCAGAAAGGATACCGGGGAGCTGTTTTCT. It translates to CASRKDTGELFS.

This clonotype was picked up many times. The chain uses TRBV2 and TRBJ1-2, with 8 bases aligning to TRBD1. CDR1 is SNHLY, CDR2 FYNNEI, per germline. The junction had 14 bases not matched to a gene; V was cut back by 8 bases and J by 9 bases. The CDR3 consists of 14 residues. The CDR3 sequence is CASDLGGTGDRYTF. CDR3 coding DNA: TGTGCCAGCGACCTCGGTGGGACAGGAGATCGCTACACCTTC.

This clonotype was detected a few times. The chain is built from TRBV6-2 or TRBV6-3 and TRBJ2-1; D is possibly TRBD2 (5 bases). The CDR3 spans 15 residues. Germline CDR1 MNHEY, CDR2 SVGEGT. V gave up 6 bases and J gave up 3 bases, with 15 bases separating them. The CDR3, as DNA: TGTGCCAGCAGACCGGGAAGCGGAGACTACAATGAGCAGTTCTTC. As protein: CASRPGSGDYNEQFF.

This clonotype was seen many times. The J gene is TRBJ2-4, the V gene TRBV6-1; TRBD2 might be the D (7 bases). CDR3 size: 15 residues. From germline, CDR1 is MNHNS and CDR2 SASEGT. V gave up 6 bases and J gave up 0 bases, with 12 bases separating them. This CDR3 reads CASRKGGEAKNIQYF. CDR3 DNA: TGTGCCAGCAGGAAGGGGGGGGAAGCCAAAAACATTCAGTACTTC.

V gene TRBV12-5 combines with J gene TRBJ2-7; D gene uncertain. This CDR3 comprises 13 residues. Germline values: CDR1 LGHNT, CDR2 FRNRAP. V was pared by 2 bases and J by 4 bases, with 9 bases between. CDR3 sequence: CASGLKGLYEQYF. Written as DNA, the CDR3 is TGTGCTAGTGGTTTGAAGGGTTTATACGAGCAGTACTTC.

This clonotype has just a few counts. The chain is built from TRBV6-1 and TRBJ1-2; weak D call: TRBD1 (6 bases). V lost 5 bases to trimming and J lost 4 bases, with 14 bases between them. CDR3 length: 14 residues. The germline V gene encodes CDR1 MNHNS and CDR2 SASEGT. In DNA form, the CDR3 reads TGTGCCAGCAGTCGGATACAGGGACCCTATGGCTACACCTTC. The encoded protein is CASSRIQGPYGYTF.